This T cell receptor (beta chain) was found in a study of tumor-infiltrating lymphocytes in primary liver carcinoma. The overall study: The five patients, who were men and women, ranged in age from 30 to 69 years.

The CDR3 length is 14 residues. The V and J ends lost 7 bases and 10 bases respectively, with 20 bases between them. Germline CDR1 MNHNS, CDR2 SASEGT. This clonotype was found a few times. Its specificity is not known. Both blood RNA, taken from unsorted whole blood, and germline DNA were extracted. Broader study findings: Against blood, tumors held a significantly higher top-250-clone fraction (p = 0.039).

The template, approximately 500 ng total RNA, yielded TCR beta cDNA made with a constant-region primer. Modified slightly, ARM-PCR produced TCR beta libraries over three nested multiplex PCR rounds. Rounds one and two of PCR, each of 10 cycles, were primed with TRBV1-TRBV30 forward primers and a C-beta reverse primer. TCRdb recomputed calls from the multiplex PCR reads with MiXCR, one row per CDR3 protein. The table shows a few hundred thousand distinct CDR3 sequences, with more than 55% occurring only once. The TCR sequence derives from a woman in her twenties or thirties with primary liver carcinoma and hepatitis B virus infection. The chain couples TRBV6-1 to TRBJ2-1; the D gene is possibly TRBD1 (6 bases). The sample comprised peripheral blood. CDR3 region: CASNKQGTISEQFF. In DNA form, the CDR3 reads TGTGCCAGCAATAAACAGGGAACTATATCCGAGCAGTTCTTC.